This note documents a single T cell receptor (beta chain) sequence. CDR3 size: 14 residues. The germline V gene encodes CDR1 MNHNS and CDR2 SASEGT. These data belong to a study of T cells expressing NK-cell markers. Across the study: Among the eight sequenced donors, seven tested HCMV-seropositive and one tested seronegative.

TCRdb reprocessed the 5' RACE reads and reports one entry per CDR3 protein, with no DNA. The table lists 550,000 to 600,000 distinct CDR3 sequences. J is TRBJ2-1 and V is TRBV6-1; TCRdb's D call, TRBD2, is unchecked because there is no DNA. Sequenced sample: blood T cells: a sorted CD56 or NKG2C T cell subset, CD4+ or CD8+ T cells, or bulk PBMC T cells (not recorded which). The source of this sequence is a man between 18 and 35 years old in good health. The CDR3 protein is CASTGLGFANEQFF.